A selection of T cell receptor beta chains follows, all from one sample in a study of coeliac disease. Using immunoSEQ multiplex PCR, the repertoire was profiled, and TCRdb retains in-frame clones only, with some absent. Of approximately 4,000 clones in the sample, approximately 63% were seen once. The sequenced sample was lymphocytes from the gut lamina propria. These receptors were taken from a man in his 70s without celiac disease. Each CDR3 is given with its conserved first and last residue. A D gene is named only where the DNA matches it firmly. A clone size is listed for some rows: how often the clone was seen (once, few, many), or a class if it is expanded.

TGTGCCAGCAGCTTAAGAACGGGACAGAGCACAGATACGCAGTATTTT	CASSLRTGQSTDTQYF	TRBD1	NA	TRBV7-8	TRBJ2-3
TGTGCCAGCAGTCAGACAGCTAACTATGGCTACACCTTC	CASSQTANYGYTF	NA	few	TRBV6-6	TRBJ1-2
TGCGCCAGCACGACCTCGAGGGGCGGGGCAAACTACAATGAGCAGTTCTTC	CASTTSRGGANYNEQFF	NA	NA	TRBV5-1	TRBJ2-1
TGTGCCAGCAGGACGGGGGGATCGATATACAATGAGCAGTTCTTC	CASRTGGSIYNEQFF	TRBD2	NA	TRBV6-5	TRBJ2-1
TGTGCCAGCAGTCGAGACTACGGCTACACCTTC	CASSRDYGYTF	NA	NA	TRBV5-4	TRBJ1-2
TGTGCCAGCAGGACAGGGGCGGCTGGGGCCAACGTCCTGACTTTC	CASRTGAAGANVLTF	TRBD1	few	TRBV2	TRBJ2-6
TGTGCCAGCAGCTTGAACGGGGTAAATAATTCACCCCTCCACTTT	CASSLNGVNNSPLHF	NA	NA	TRBV5-4	TRBJ1-6
TGTGCCAGCAGCTTAACCGGGACACGAGAAGCTTTCTTT	CASSLTGTREAFF	NA	NA	TRBV5-6	TRBJ1-1
TGTGCCAGCAGCTCAGCGGGGGCTAATGAAAAACTGTTTTTT	CASSSAGANEKLFF	NA	once	TRBV25-1	TRBJ1-4
TGTGCCAGCAGTCGACAGGGGGGAAACACTGAAGCTTTCTTT	CASSRQGGNTEAFF	TRBD1	NA	TRBV6-6	TRBJ1-1
TGTGCCAGCAGTGACGGGGGAGCCAAAAACATTCAGTACTTC	CASSDGGAKNIQYF	NA	NA	TRBV6-5	TRBJ2-4
TGTGCCAGCAGCTCCGCAGGAGGGGTGACCCAGTACTTC	CASSSAGGVTQYF	NA	NA	TRBV11-2	TRBJ2-5